The source of this T cell receptor (beta chain) is a study of neurological immune-mediated disorders. Study-wide findings and caveats: HTLV-1-associated myelopathy displayed the greatest TCR clonal expansion, and multiple sclerosis exhibited the smallest, lower than that of healthy controls. None of the CDR3 amino acid sequences of expanded clones recurred across subjects, suggesting private repertoires in all groups. Phylogenetic grouping put 18 of 34 multiple sclerosis patients' repertoires into one related-CDR3 cluster, a possible signature.

Regarding this clonotype: Its antigen is not identified.

The method for making cDNA was 5'RACE, and it used 10-nucleotide random UMIs. In TCRdb, the 5' RACE reads were re-called with MiXCR into one record per CDR3 protein. This table has about 32,000 distinct CDR3 sequences, 3.5% to 4% appearing once. The CDR3 consists of 15 residues. Trimming at V came to 4 bases and at J to 0 bases, leaving 6 bases not matched to a gene. Germline CDR1 and CDR2: SGHKS and YYEKEE (reference sequence). Specimen: PBMCs. The chain recombines TRBV5-5 with TRBJ1-1; 7 bases agree with TRBD1. The clonotype comes from a man between 25 and 39 years old with multiple sclerosis. CDR3 DNA: TGTGCCAGCAGCCGGGGAGGGGGCATGAACACTGAAGCTTTCTTT. Its protein is CASSRGGGMNTEAFF.